The T cell receptor beta chain under discussion was sequenced for a study of T cells after yellow fever vaccination. As for the study in general: The SMART-Seq v4 Ultra Low Input method served to prepare the low-cell-number fractions.

Whole-study findings and limits: Weaker, the secondary response peaked sooner, at day 5 versus 15.

The V gene lost 8 bases and the J gene lost 0 bases, with 11 bases spanning the gap. The CDR3 contains 13 residues. For this clonotype: Its antigen is unidentified.

TCR cDNA was made by 5'RACE template switching, adding a universal primer site and UMIs. TCRdb re-called the 5' RACE reads with MiXCR, one entry per CDR3 protein. The sample consists of about 74,000 distinct CDR3 sequences, more than 5.5% of them appearing once. This sample comprised CD8+ T cells sorted from PBMCs, obtained about 5 days after the first yellow fever vaccination. This receptor was obtained from a man in his late teens or twenties who received the YFV17D yellow fever vaccine. This chain connects TRBV12-3 or TRBV12-4 to TRBJ2-7; unclear D gene. CDR3 in DNA: TGTGCCAGCGGCGTAGGTAGCTCCTACGAGCAGTACTTC. Translated, it gives CASGVGSSYEQYF.